Listed below are T cell receptor beta chains from one sample, sequenced in a study of OX40 agonist ivuxolimab in advanced cancers. Data came from immunoSEQ multiplex PCR; TCRdb stores just in-frame clones and leaves some out. The data show 60,000 to 85,000 clones, with more than 60% seen just once and 1.6% held by the top ten. The starting material was CD4+ or CD8+ T cells sorted from blood, obtained in a trial of the OX40 agonist ivuxolimab. The receptors stem from an adult with an advanced solid tumor such as melanoma, head and neck, liver or kidney cancer. The conserved cysteine and the conserved F or W are not part of the CDR3 here. A D gene is named only where the DNA matches it firmly. Rows give clone size only sometimes, using once, few, many, or a class for an expanded clone.

abundance: .
d_gene: TRBD1
v_gene: TRBV5-1
CDR3aa: ASNPGGATGELF

abundance: .
d_gene: TRBD2
v_gene: TRBV4-1
CDR3aa: ASSQVGRTSGRDEQF

abundance: many
d_gene: .
v_gene: TRBV5-1
CDR3aa: ASSPSLDRPYGYT

abundance: .
d_gene: TRBD1
v_gene: TRBV18
CDR3aa: ASSPPGQGGETQY

abundance: .
d_gene: TRBD1
v_gene: TRBV7-9
CDR3aa: ASSQTGGLTGELF

abundance: .
d_gene: TRBD2
v_gene: TRBV29-1
CDR3aa: SVASGTRKETQY

abundance: .
d_gene: TRBD1
v_gene: TRBV5-1
CDR3aa: ASSRQQGVSGNTIY

abundance: once
d_gene: .
v_gene: TRBV28
CDR3aa: ASSLERRNQPQH

abundance: few
d_gene: .
v_gene: TRBV4-1
CDR3aa: ASSQGGPMNTEAF

abundance: .
d_gene: .
v_gene: TRBV5-1
CDR3aa: ASSLEGEPTGRVNTEAF

abundance: .
d_gene: TRBD1
v_gene: TRBV6-1
CDR3aa: ASSGGTGGHYGYT

abundance: .
d_gene: .
v_gene: TRBV18
CDR3aa: ASSPGEETQY

abundance: .
d_gene: .
v_gene: TRBV2
CDR3aa: ATEQDSGANVLT

abundance: .
d_gene: .
v_gene: TRBV10-2
CDR3aa: ASTPGTDYGYT

abundance: .
d_gene: .
v_gene: TRBV30
CDR3aa: AWSRSVSGNTIY

abundance: few
d_gene: .
v_gene: TRBV7-6
CDR3aa: ASSLLSGDAPGNTIY

abundance: .
d_gene: TRBD2
v_gene: TRBV2
CDR3aa: ASNPNRPWGGLKKETQY

abundance: .
d_gene: TRBD1
v_gene: TRBV9
CDR3aa: ASSVGTGVRNTIY

abundance: once
d_gene: .
v_gene: TRBV9
CDR3aa: ASSPSTDTQY

abundance: .
d_gene: .
v_gene: TRBV10-1
CDR3aa: ASSDEGGETQY

abundance: .
d_gene: TRBD1
v_gene: TRBV5-1
CDR3aa: ASSLQSTGAGNTIY

abundance: .
d_gene: TRBD2
v_gene: TRBV5-1
CDR3aa: ASSSGLAGTEQY